These 8 T cell receptor beta chains share one sample of origin, sequenced in a study of blood T cell repertoires in COVID-19. Sequenced by immunoSEQ multiplex PCR; TCRdb stores in-frame clones only, minus some. The table records some 120,000 clones, more than 85% of them present only once. Material: peripheral blood. These receptors were collected from a man aged 50 to 60 with COVID-19, enrolled during active disease.

This CDR3 is CASSFGMANYGYTF. CDR3 DNA: TGTGCCAGCAGCTTTGGTATGGCAAACTATGGCTACACCTTC. J is TRBJ1-2 and V is TRBV7-9; D gene unclear. The germline V and J ends were trimmed by 3 bases and 2 bases, with 10 bases remaining between them. CDR1 is SEHNR and CDR2 is FQNEAQ in the germline V gene (reference sequence). This CDR3 is built from 14 residues.

The V gene is TRBV30, the J gene TRBJ2-3; 8 nucleotides match TRBD1. V dropped 2 bases and J dropped 2; count of bases not matched to a gene: 3. CDR1 is GTSNPN and CDR2 is SVGIG in the germline V gene (reference sequence). This CDR3 is built from 14 residues. CDR3 nucleotides: TGTGCCTGGAGTCACAGGGGGTTCACAGATACGCAGTATTTT. It translates to CAWSHRGFTDTQYF. The full variable domain, completed using reference TRBV30 and TRBJ2-3, is SQTIHQWPATLVQPVGSPLSLECTVEGTSNPNLYWYRQAAGRGLQLLFYSVGIGQISSEVPQNLSASRPQDRQFILSSKKLLLSDSGFYLCAWSHRGFTDTQYFGPGTRLTVL.

V usage is TRBV18 and J usage is TRBJ1-5, with a tentative D call TRBD1 (5 bases). CDR3 size: 15 residues. Deletions cut 3 bases from V and 2 bases from J, with 11 bases between. Germline-derived CDR1 and CDR2 are KGHSH and LQKENI. The CDR3 protein is CASSPSETGNQPQHF. CDR3 DNA sequence: TGTGCCAGCTCACCGAGTGAGACAGGCAATCAGCCCCAGCATTTT.

The rearrangement links TRBV11-2 to TRBJ2-2, with 9 positions matching TRBD1. Trimming at V came to 5 bases and at J to 7 bases, leaving 20 bases not matched to a gene. CDR3 length equals 19 residues. CDR1 SGHAT and CDR2 FQNNGV come from the germline V gene. DNA for the CDR3: TGTGCCAGCAGCCTACTGGGAACAGGGGGCGCAAAGTTAGGCGGGGAGCTGTTTTTT. As protein: CASSLLGTGGAKLGGELFF.

The V and J genes are TRBV9 and TRBJ2-3; 11 bases fit TRBD2. Germline CDR1 reads SGDLS; CDR2 reads YYNGEE. V was pared by 1 base and J by 4 bases, with 2 bases of the junction left unmatched. This CDR3 contains 15 residues. CDR3 protein: CASSVTSGSSDTQYF. The CDR3 DNA is TGTGCCAGCAGCGTAACTAGCGGGAGCTCAGATACGCAGTATTTT.

The genes are TRBV6-6 and TRBJ2-1; the D gene is possibly TRBD1 (6 bases). V was trimmed by 0 bases and J by 2 bases, leaving 11 bases between them. Germline V CDR1 and CDR2: MNHNY, SVGAGI (reference sequence). The CDR3 extends over 16 amino acids. The CDR3 DNA follows: TGTGCCAGCAGTTACTCCGCAGGGGTCACCTACAATGAGCAGTTCTTC. As protein: CASSYSAGVTYNEQFF.

The genes are TRBV6-2 or TRBV6-3 and TRBJ2-7; maybe TRBD1 (6 bases). The CDR3 has 14 residues. The V end lost 5 bases, the J end lost 3 bases, and 14 bases lay between the germline ends. CDR1 and CDR2 from the germline V gene are MNHEY and SVGEGT. CDR3 sequence: CASSGRRGGYEQYF. The CDR3 bases are TGTGCCAGCAGTGGCCGCAGGGGCGGCTACGAGCAGTACTTC.

This sequence joins TRBV4-1 and TRBJ2-7, with D possibly being TRBD2 (7 bases). The CDR3 contains 14 residues. V was shortened by 4 bases and J by 5 bases, with 15 bases between the two germline ends. CDR1 and CDR2 (germline): MGHRA, YSYEKL. CDR3 residues: CASSREGGVDEQYF. The CDR3 nucleotides are TGCGCCAGCAGCCGGGAAGGGGGGGTAGACGAGCAGTACTTC.